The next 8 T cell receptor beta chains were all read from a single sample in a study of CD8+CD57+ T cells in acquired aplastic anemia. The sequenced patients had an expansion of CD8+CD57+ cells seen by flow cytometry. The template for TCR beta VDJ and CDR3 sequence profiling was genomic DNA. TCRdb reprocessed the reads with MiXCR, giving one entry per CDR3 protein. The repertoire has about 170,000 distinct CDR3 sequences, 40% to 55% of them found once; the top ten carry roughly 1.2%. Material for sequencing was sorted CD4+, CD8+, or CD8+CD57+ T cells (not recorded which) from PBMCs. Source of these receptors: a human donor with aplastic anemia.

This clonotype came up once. CDR3 in DNA: TGTGCCAGCAGTAACTCACGACTAGCTGGCGGGGAGCTGTTTTTT. This codes for CASSNSRLAGGELFF. The chain is built from TRBV2 and TRBJ2-2; 7 bases match TRBD2. V shed 5 bases and J 7 bases; nucleotides not matched to a gene: 10. This CDR3 is built from 15 residues. Germline assignment: CDR1 SNHLY and CDR2 FYNNEI.

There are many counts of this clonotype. The CDR3 protein is CSVSTRFPSNEKLFF. CDR3 nucleotide sequence: TGCAGCGTCTCTACACGCTTCCCTAGTAATGAAAAACTGTTTTTT. The chain combines TRBV29-1 with TRBJ1-4; D not certain. Germline values: CDR1 SQVTM, CDR2 ANQGSEA. V was trimmed by 6 bases and J by 4 bases, leaving 18 bases between them. The CDR3 consists of 15 residues.

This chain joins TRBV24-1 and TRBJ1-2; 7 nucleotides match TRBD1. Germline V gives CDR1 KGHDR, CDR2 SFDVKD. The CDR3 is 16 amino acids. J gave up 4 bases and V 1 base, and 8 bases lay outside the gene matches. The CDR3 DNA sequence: TGTGCCACCAGTGATTTTCACCAGGGGGAAGGCTATGGCTACACCTTC. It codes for CATSDFHQGEGYGYTF.

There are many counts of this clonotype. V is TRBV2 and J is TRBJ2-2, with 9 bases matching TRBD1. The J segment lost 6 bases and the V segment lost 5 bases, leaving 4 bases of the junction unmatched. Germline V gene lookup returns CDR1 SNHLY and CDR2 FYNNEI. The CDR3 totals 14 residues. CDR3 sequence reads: CASSTQGAAGELFF. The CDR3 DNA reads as TGTGCCAGCAGTACACAGGGGGCGGCCGGGGAGCTGTTTTTT.

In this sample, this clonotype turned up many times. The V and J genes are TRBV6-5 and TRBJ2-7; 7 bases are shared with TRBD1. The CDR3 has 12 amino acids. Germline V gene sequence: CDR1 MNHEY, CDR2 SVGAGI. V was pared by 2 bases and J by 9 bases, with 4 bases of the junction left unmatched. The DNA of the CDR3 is TGTGCCAGCAGTTACCCGACAGGGTTGCAGTACTTC. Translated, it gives CASSYPTGLQYF.

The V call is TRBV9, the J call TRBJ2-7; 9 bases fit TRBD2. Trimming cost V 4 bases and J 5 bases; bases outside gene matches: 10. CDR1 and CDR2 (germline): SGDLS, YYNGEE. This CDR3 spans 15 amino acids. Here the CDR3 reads CASSPRSSGSHEQYF. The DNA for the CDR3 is TGTGCCAGCAGCCCCCGGAGTAGCGGGAGCCACGAGCAGTACTTC.

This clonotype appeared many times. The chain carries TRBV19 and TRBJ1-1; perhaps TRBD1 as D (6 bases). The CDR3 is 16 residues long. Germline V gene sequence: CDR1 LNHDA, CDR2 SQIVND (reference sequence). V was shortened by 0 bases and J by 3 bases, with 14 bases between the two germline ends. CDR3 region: CASSIDLADSYTEAFF. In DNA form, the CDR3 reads TGTGCCAGTAGTATAGATCTGGCGGACAGCTACACTGAAGCTTTCTTT.

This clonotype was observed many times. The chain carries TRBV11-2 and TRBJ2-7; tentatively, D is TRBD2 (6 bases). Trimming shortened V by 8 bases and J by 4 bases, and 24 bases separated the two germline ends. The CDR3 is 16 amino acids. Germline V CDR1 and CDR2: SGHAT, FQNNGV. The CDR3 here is CASSGLRGMDPYEQYF. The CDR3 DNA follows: TGTGCCAGCTCGGGACTCCGGGGGATGGATCCGTACGAGCAGTACTTC.